This T cell receptor beta chain comes out of a study of PD-L1 blockade in urothelial cancer. Study summary: Specimens of blood held a median count of 141,255 T cells.

The time point here: peripheral blood 6 weeks after treatment start. Locally advanced or metastatic urothelial carcinoma affected the patients. Data came from immunoSEQ multiplex PCR; TCRdb stores just in-frame clones and leaves some out. The repertoire holds some 110,000 clones, 75% to 90% seen once, with under 2% in the top ten. This CDR3 spans 13 amino acids. Germline lookup yields CDR1 GTSNPN and CDR2 SVGIG (reference sequence). With 5 bases removed from V and 6 bases from J, the gap between germline ends came to 13 bases. This rearrangement joins TRBV30 to TRBJ2-2, with D hard to call. The source material was PBMCs, sampled around atezolizumab (anti-PD-L1) treatment. The receptor was isolated from a man in his 60s with urothelial cancer. The CDR3 nucleotides are TGTGCCTGGCACGAGAACGTCCCCGGGGAGCTGTTTTTT. It translates to CAWHENVPGELFF.